A selection of T cell receptor beta chains follows, all from one sample in a study of blood T cell repertoires in COVID-19. The protocol was immunoSEQ multiplex PCR, while the TCRdb copy is restricted to in-frame clones and leaves out a portion. The sample shows 110,000 to 150,000 clones, 84% of them seen only once. Sequencing used peripheral blood. The origin of the receptors is a human donor in a cohort sampled during active COVID-19. Each CDR3 is given with its conserved first and last residue. The D gene is left open where the match is weak. Clone size is not always given. Where it is, it says once, few, many or a class for expanded clones.

cdr3_aa cdr3_nt v_call d_call j_call clone_size
CASSQGILLGGSTTHDTDTQYF TGCGCCAGCAGCCAAGGTATCCTCCTTGGTGGGAGTACCACACATGATACAGATACGCAGTATTTT TRBV4-1 . TRBJ2-3 .
CASSYYPWGRQPQHF TGTGCCAGCAGTTACTATCCATGGGGGCGGCAGCCCCAGCATTTT TRBV6-6 . TRBJ1-5 .
CASSWGSGGHEQFF TGTGCCAGCAGTTGGGGTAGCGGAGGACATGAGCAGTTCTTC TRBV6-2/TRBV6-3 . TRBJ2-1 .
CASSVGQAGGELFF TGTGCCAGCAGTGTGGGACAGGCCGGCGGGGAGCTGTTTTTT TRBV28 TRBD1 TRBJ2-2 .
CASSQRLAGLETQYF TGTGCCAGCAGCCAAAGGCTAGCGGGACTAGAGACCCAGTACTTC TRBV4-2 TRBD2 TRBJ2-5 .
CASSFRPSNLQETQYF TGTGCCAGCAGCTTTAGGCCTAGCAACCTCCAAGAGACCCAGTACTTC TRBV5-4 . TRBJ2-5 .
CASSDRDRGSPLHF TGTGCCAGCAGTGATAGGGACAGGGGTTCACCCCTCCACTTT TRBV6-1 TRBD1 TRBJ1-6 .
CATRDSNTGELFF TGTGCCACCCGGGACAGCAACACCGGGGAGCTGTTTTTT TRBV2 TRBD1 TRBJ2-2 once
CASSVEREPGETQYF TGTGCCAGCAGCGTAGAAAGGGAGCCTGGAGAGACCCAGTACTTC TRBV9 . TRBJ2-5 .
CASRGTVTEAFF TGTGCCAGCAGAGGGACAGTTACTGAAGCTTTCTTT TRBV12-3/TRBV12-4 TRBD1 TRBJ1-1 .
CACRPGQDYGYTF TGTGCCTGCCGACCGGGACAAGACTATGGCTACACCTTC TRBV30 . TRBJ1-2 once
CASSFRQATNTEAFF TGTGCCAGCAGCTTCCGACAGGCCACGAACACTGAAGCTTTCTTT TRBV11-1 . TRBJ1-1 once
CASSPLGQGIGNTEAFF TGTGCCAGCTCACCCCTTGGACAGGGAATAGGGAACACTGAAGCTTTCTTT TRBV18 TRBD1 TRBJ1-1 .
CASRNRGYNEQFF TGTGCCAGTAGAAACAGGGGCTACAATGAGCAGTTCTTC TRBV19 TRBD1 TRBJ2-1 .
CASSPGTSGAPARRTGELFF TGTGCCAGCAGTCCCGGGACTAGCGGGGCCCCGGCCCGCCGAACCGGGGAGCTGTTTTTT TRBV6-6 TRBD2 TRBJ2-2 .
CASSRIRNEQFF TGTGCCAGCAGCCGAATCCGGAATGAGCAGTTCTTC TRBV5-5 . TRBJ2-1 once
CASSLLGEDQPQHF TGCGCCAGCAGCTTGCTCGGGGAGGATCAGCCCCAGCATTTT TRBV5-1 . TRBJ1-5 .
CASSSGQGSGYTF TGCGCCAGCAGTTCGGGACAGGGGTCTGGCTACACCTTC TRBV5-1 TRBD1 TRBJ1-2 .
CASSNRGSGNTIYF TGTGCCAGCAGCAACAGGGGGTCTGGAAACACCATATATTTT TRBV9 TRBD1 TRBJ1-3 few
CASSSDSNGYTF TGCGCCAGCAGCTCCGACAGTAATGGCTACACCTTC TRBV5-1 . TRBJ1-2 .
CATFMPRTPPGGTIYF TGTGCCACCTTTATGCCCCGGACCCCCCCCGGGGGCACCATATATTTT TRBV24-1 . TRBJ1-3 .
CASSGGEGTDTQYF TGTGCCAGCAGTGGCGGGGAAGGCACAGATACGCAGTATTTT TRBV6-4 . TRBJ2-3 .
CASSLGLAQDTQYF TGTGCCAGCAGCTTAGGGCTAGCGCAAGATACGCAGTATTTT TRBV7-3 . TRBJ2-3 .
CASSRGWETQYF TGTGCCAGCAGCAGAGGGTGGGAGACCCAGTACTTC TRBV5-4 . TRBJ2-5 .
CASSLEGIYEKLFF TGCGCCAGCAGCTTGGAGGGGATTTATGAAAAACTGTTTTTT TRBV5-1 . TRBJ1-4 .
CASSYLGQGDGYTF TGTGCCAGCAGTTACTTAGGACAGGGGGATGGCTACACCTTC TRBV6-5 TRBD1 TRBJ1-2 .
CASSPTWTGFYYGYTF TGTGCCAGCAGCCCAACCTGGACAGGGTTCTACTATGGCTACACCTTC TRBV28 TRBD1 TRBJ1-2 .
CASKYGRGTTEAFF TGTGCCAGCAAATACGGTCGGGGGACCACTGAAGCTTTCTTT TRBV28 . TRBJ1-1 .
CATSRRTPTNTGELFF TGTGCCACCAGCAGGAGGACACCGACGAACACCGGGGAGCTGTTTTTT TRBV15 . TRBJ2-2 .
CASSPGGYQPQHF TGTGCCAGCTCCCCGGGGGGCTACCAGCCCCAGCATTTT TRBV7-2 . TRBJ1-5 .
CASSSGGGLVSLLFF TGTGCCAGCAGCTCGGGGGGGGGCCTGGTATCATTACTGTTTTTT TRBV7-2 . TRBJ1-4 .
CASSEGISGSRQYF TGTGCCAGCAGTGAGGGTATTAGCGGGAGTAGGCAGTATTTT TRBV2 TRBD2 TRBJ2-3 .
CASSPSRSYVNEQFF TGTGCCAGCAGCCCGTCCCGGTCCTATGTGAATGAGCAGTTCTTC TRBV3-1/TRBV3-2 . TRBJ2-1 .
CASSKPGQIYNEQFF TGTGCCAGTAGTAAACCGGGACAGATTTACAATGAGCAGTTCTTC TRBV19 TRBD1 TRBJ2-1 .
CASSPSFTDTQYF TGTGCCAGCAGTCCCTCCTTTACAGATACGCAGTATTTT TRBV6-5 . TRBJ2-3 few
CATSDSRGGEQFF TGTGCCACCAGTGATTCTCGGGGGGGTGAGCAGTTCTTC TRBV24-1 TRBD2 TRBJ2-1 .
CASSYSTQGNSPLHF TGTGCCAGCAGTTACTCGACGCAGGGGAATTCACCCCTCCACTTT TRBV6-5 . TRBJ1-6 .
CASSLGPTGGQETQYF TGCGCCAGCAGCTTGGGACCGACAGGGGGCCAAGAGACCCAGTACTTC TRBV5-1 TRBD1 TRBJ2-5 .
CASSMTEPYNEQFF TGTGCCAGCAGCATGACAGAACCCTACAATGAGCAGTTCTTC TRBV11-1 . TRBJ2-1 .
CASSLVDRGSAFF TGTGCCAGCAGCTTAGTAGACAGGGGGTCTGCTTTCTTT TRBV7-2 TRBD1 TRBJ1-1 .
CASSSTDFTEQFF TGTGCCAGCAGTTCAACTGACTTCACCGAGCAGTTCTTC TRBV7-2 . TRBJ2-1 .
CASSLRTSGGAWTDTQYF TGTGCCAGCAGCCTCAGGACTAGCGGGGGGGCTTGGACAGATACGCAGTATTTT TRBV3-1/TRBV3-2 TRBD2 TRBJ2-3 .
CASSLTTGVDYEQYF TGTGCCAGCTCACTAACGACAGGGGTTGACTACGAGCAGTACTTC TRBV18 TRBD1 TRBJ2-7 .
CSASLVNEQFF TGCAGTGCCAGCCTAGTCAATGAGCAGTTCTTC TRBV20-1 . TRBJ2-1 .
CASTIGGYGYTF TGTGCCAGTACCATAGGCGGCTATGGCTACACCTTC TRBV19 . TRBJ1-2 once
CASSGQGIGYTF TGTGCCAGCAGTGGACAGGGGATTGGCTACACCTTC TRBV2 TRBD1 TRBJ1-2 .
CASRPSFQGAYNEQFF TGTGCCAGCAGACCTTCCTTCCAGGGGGCCTACAATGAGCAGTTCTTC TRBV6-2/TRBV6-3 TRBD1 TRBJ2-1 .